This is a list of T cell receptor beta chains from one sample in a study of blood T cell repertoires in COVID-19. Sequencing used immunoSEQ multiplex PCR; TCRdb keeps in-frame clones, though not all of them. Of some 200,000 clones in the sample, more than 80% were seen once. What was sequenced was peripheral blood. Receptor source: a middle-aged man with acute or convalescent COVID-19. Each CDR3 is given with its conserved first and last residue. Fields, in order: V gene, clone size, J gene, D gene, CDR3 DNA, CDR3 protein. D genes are given only for firm matches. Clone size is stated in some rows and not others, as once, few, many or a class when expanded.

>TRBV10-1|.|TRBJ2-5|TRBD1
TGCGCCAGCAGTACAGGGGACCAAGAGACCCAGTACTTC
CASSTGDQETQYF
>TRBV19|.|TRBJ1-2|.
TGTGCCAGTAGTCCACCGGGTTCTCCGGAGGGCTACACCTTC
CASSPPGSPEGYTF
>TRBV19|few|TRBJ2-7|TRBD2
TGTGCCAGTAGTCGACTAGCGGACGCACCCTACGAGCAGTACTTC
CASSRLADAPYEQYF
>TRBV9|.|TRBJ2-2|.
TGTGCCAGCAGCGTTCAAAGCGAGCGCACCGGGGAGCTGTTTTTT
CASSVQSERTGELFF
>TRBV7-9|.|TRBJ1-6|.
TGTGCCAGCAGTCAAGAGGGTTCACCCCTCCACTTT
CASSQEGSPLHF
>TRBV19|.|TRBJ2-1|TRBD2
TGTGCTGCTCGGACTAGCGGGAGGTCGACTGAGCAGTTCTTC
CAARTSGRSTEQFF
>TRBV19|.|TRBJ2-1|TRBD2
TGTGCCAGTAGTCCATCTGGACTAGCGGGGGGGAATGAGCAGTTCTTC
CASSPSGLAGGNEQFF
>TRBV5-4|once|TRBJ1-2|TRBD1
TGTGCCAGCAGCGAGGACAGGGCGTATGGCTACACCTTC
CASSEDRAYGYTF
>TRBV28|.|TRBJ1-2|TRBD1
TGTGCCAGCAGTTCGACAGGGCAGGGTGGCTACACCTTC
CASSSTGQGGYTF
>TRBV10-3|.|TRBJ2-7|TRBD1
TGTGCCATCAGTCGACAGGGTCTCGACGAGCAGTACTTC
CAISRQGLDEQYF
>TRBV19|.|TRBJ1-5|.
TGTGCCAGCTCCGCGCGAAACAATCAGCCCCAGCATTTT
CASSARNNQPQHF
>TRBV7-9|.|TRBJ2-1|.
TGTGCCAGCAGCCCTGGGGCGACAACATACAATGAGCAGTTCTTC
CASSPGATTYNEQFF
>TRBV12-5|.|TRBJ2-1|TRBD2
TGTGCTAGTGGTTTGGGGAGCGGGAGGGCCGGCAATGAGCAGTTCTTC
CASGLGSGRAGNEQFF
>TRBV10-1|.|TRBJ2-3|TRBD1
TGCGCCAGAGTGACAGGGGGCCTAGATACGCAGTATTTT
CARVTGGLDTQYF
>TRBV6-5|.|TRBJ2-2|.
TGTGCCAGCAGCCCACGTCTCCGGGGCGGGGAGCTGTTTTTT
CASSPRLRGGELFF
>TRBV27|.|TRBJ1-5|.
TGTGCCAGCAGTTTATCGGCTAGCAATCAGCCCCAGCATTTT
CASSLSASNQPQHF
>TRBV7-9|few|TRBJ2-7|TRBD1
TGTGCCAGCAGCCCCAGGGGGACCTACGAGCAGTACTTC
CASSPRGTYEQYF
>TRBV5-1|.|TRBJ2-4|TRBD1
TGCGCCAGCAGCCTGACAGGGGGCAAAAACATTCAGTACTTC
CASSLTGGKNIQYF
>TRBV29-1|.|TRBJ2-3|.
TGCAGCGTAAGTGCAGGGGGGACAGATACGCAGTATTTT
CSVSAGGTDTQYF
>TRBV27|.|TRBJ1-5|TRBD1
TGTGCCAGCAGTCGCGACAGGGCCCAGCCCCAGCATTTT
CASSRDRAQPQHF
>TRBV10-3|.|TRBJ1-2|.
TGTGCCATCAGTGATCGGACACTTCACTATGGCTACACCTTC
CAISDRTLHYGYTF
>TRBV27|.|TRBJ1-5|.
TGTGCCAGCAGTTCACTACTCAATCAGCCCCAGCATTTT
CASSSLLNQPQHF
>TRBV5-8|.|TRBJ2-1|TRBD1
TGTGCCAGCAGCTCCGGGACAGGGGGCAATGAGCAGTTCTTC
CASSSGTGGNEQFF
>TRBV7-2|.|TRBJ2-3|TRBD1
TGTGCCAGCAGCCCGACAGGGGGTTTTAGCACAGATACGCAGTATTTT
CASSPTGGFSTDTQYF
>TRBV7-2|.|TRBJ1-3|.
TGTGCCAGCAGCTTAGTGGGCGGGTCTGGAAACACCATATATTTT
CASSLVGGSGNTIYF
>TRBV2|.|TRBJ1-2|TRBD1
TGTGCCAGCATGGACAGGGGCTATGGCTACACCTTC
CASMDRGYGYTF
>TRBV19|.|TRBJ1-1|.
TGTGCCAGTAGTATAGATCCGGACTACTACATGAACACTGAAGCTTTCTTT
CASSIDPDYYMNTEAFF
>TRBV14|.|TRBJ2-7|.
TGTGCCAGCAGCCAAGATCTGGCAGGGGAGCAGTACTTC
CASSQDLAGEQYF
>TRBV14|.|TRBJ2-1|TRBD1
TGTGCCAGCAGCCATTACAGGGGGCGCAGCTCCTACAATGAGCAGTTCTTC
CASSHYRGRSSYNEQFF
>TRBV5-1|.|TRBJ2-3|TRBD1
TGCGCCAGCAGCTCGACAGGGTATGACACAGATACGCAGTATTTT
CASSSTGYDTDTQYF
>TRBV28|once|TRBJ2-3|TRBD1
TGTGCCAGCAGTCTGACAGGGGTGACAGATACGCAGTATTTT
CASSLTGVTDTQYF
>TRBV7-3|.|TRBJ2-2|.
TGTGCCAGCAGCTTCAGGGTTAACGGGGAGCTGTTTTTT
CASSFRVNGELFF
>TRBV5-1|.|TRBJ2-4|TRBD1
TGCGCCAGCAGCTTCGAAACCGGGACAGGGATTACCATTCAGTACTTC
CASSFETGTGITIQYF
>TRBV12-3/TRBV12-4|.|TRBJ1-5|.
TGTGCCAGCAGAGCAGGTGTCTCCAGTTCCCAGCATTTT
CASRAGVSSSQHF
>TRBV20-1|.|TRBJ2-7|TRBD2
TGCAGTGCTAGTAGAAGCGGGACGTACGAGCAGTACTTC
CSASRSGTYEQYF
>TRBV19|once|TRBJ2-2|.
TGTGCCAGTAGGCCCGGGACACTTAACACCGGGGAGCTGTTTTTT
CASRPGTLNTGELFF
>TRBV7-2|once|TRBJ2-3|TRBD2
TGTGCCAGCAGCTTACGTAGCGGGTTTAGCACAGATACGCAGTATTTT
CASSLRSGFSTDTQYF
>TRBV18|.|TRBJ1-4|TRBD1
TGTGCCAGCTCCCCGACAGGGGCTAATGAAAAACTGTTTTTT
CASSPTGANEKLFF
>TRBV6-1|.|TRBJ2-2|.
TGTGCCAGCAGTGAAACAGGGCAGGGCGGGGAGCTGTTTTTT
CASSETGQGGELFF
>TRBV6-5|few|TRBJ1-5|TRBD1
TGTGCCAGCAGTCCGGGACAGACTAGCAATCAGCCCCAGCATTTT
CASSPGQTSNQPQHF
>TRBV3-1/TRBV3-2|.|TRBJ2-7|.
TGTGCCAGCAGCCAAGATTGGGACACCTCCTACGAGCAGTACTTC
CASSQDWDTSYEQYF
>TRBV7-3|.|TRBJ1-2|.
TGTGCCAGCAGCCCAGGGGATCACTATGGCTACACCTTC
CASSPGDHYGYTF
>TRBV10-3|.|TRBJ1-5|.
TGTGCCATCAGTGAGGCAGGGTTGAGTCAGCCCCAGCATTTT
CAISEAGLSQPQHF
>TRBV11-2|.|TRBJ2-1|TRBD1
TGTGCCAGCAGCCCCGCCGGGACAGGGTTCCACAATGAGCAGTTCTTC
CASSPAGTGFHNEQFF
>TRBV25-1|.|TRBJ1-2|.
TGTGCCAGCAGATCGGGGGGAATCGACTATGGCTACACCTTC
CASRSGGIDYGYTF
>TRBV29-1|.|TRBJ1-2|TRBD1
TGCAGCGTTGAATGGGCAGGGGGCTATGGCTACACCTTC
CSVEWAGGYGYTF
>TRBV7-2|.|TRBJ2-1|TRBD2
TGTGCCAGCAGCTTAGCCGGGACTAGCGGTCACAATGAGCAGTTCTTC
CASSLAGTSGHNEQFF
>TRBV27|.|TRBJ2-2|.
TGTGCCAGCAGTTTCGCCAGGCCGAACACCGGGGAGCTGTTTTTT
CASSFARPNTGELFF
>TRBV19|.|TRBJ1-6|.
TGTGCCAGTAGTTCGACAGGCTCCTATAATTCACCCCTCCACTTT
CASSSTGSYNSPLHF
>TRBV27|.|TRBJ1-4|.
TGTGCCAGCAGCCTTACTGTTCCGGGGGATGAAAAACTGTTTTTT
CASSLTVPGDEKLFF
>TRBV4-1|few|TRBJ1-2|TRBD1
TGCGCCAGCAGCCAACTCGACAGGGACTATGGCTACACCTTC
CASSQLDRDYGYTF
>TRBV5-1|.|TRBJ2-7|.
TGCGCCAGCAGCTTGGCCGGACAAGTAAGCCACGAGCAGTACTTC
CASSLAGQVSHEQYF
>TRBV13|.|TRBJ1-1|.
TGTGCCAGCAGCGGCGGGATTTTGACTGAAGCTTTCTTT
CASSGGILTEAFF